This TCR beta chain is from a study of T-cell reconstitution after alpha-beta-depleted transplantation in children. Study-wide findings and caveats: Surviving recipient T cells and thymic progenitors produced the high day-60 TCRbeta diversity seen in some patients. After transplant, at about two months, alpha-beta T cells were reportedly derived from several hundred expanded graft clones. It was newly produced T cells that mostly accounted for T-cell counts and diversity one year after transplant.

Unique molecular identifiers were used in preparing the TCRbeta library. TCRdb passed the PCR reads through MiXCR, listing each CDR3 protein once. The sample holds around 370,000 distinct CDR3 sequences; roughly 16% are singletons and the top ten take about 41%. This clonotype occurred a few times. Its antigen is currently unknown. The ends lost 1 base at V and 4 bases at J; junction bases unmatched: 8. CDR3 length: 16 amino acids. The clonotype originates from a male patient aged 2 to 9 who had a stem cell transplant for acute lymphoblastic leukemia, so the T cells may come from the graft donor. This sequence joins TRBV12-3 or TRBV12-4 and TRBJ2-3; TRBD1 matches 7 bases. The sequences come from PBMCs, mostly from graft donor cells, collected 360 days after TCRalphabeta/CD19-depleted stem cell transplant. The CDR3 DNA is TGTGCCAGCAGTTTAGGACAGGGTGTTATATCAGATACGCAGTATTTT. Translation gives CASSLGQGVISDTQYF.